These 21 T cell receptor beta chains originate from one sample sequenced in a study of immune evolution from preneoplasia to lung adenocarcinoma. Only in-frame clones appear in the TCRdb table, and some are missing; sequencing was by immunoSEQ multiplex PCR. This table has some 11,000 clones, more than 70% appearing once. The specimen was FFPE minimally invasive lung adenocarcinoma tissue. These receptors were collected from a person aged 65 to 79 with lung adenocarcinoma.

The chain links TRBV9 to TRBJ2-3; the match to TRBD2 covers 14 bases. Trimming at V came to 4 bases and at J to 5 bases, leaving 12 bases not matched to a gene. The CDR3 covers 18 residues. Germline V gene data show CDR1 as SGDLS and CDR2 as YYNGEE. The CDR3 DNA follows: TGTGCCAGCAGCTCACGATCCGGGACTAGCGGGAGTGGAGATACGCAGTATTTT. It is translated as CASSSRSGTSGSGDTQYF.

CDR3 protein: CASKGRGPRTDTQYF. In nucleotides, the CDR3 is TGTGCCAGCAAGGGCAGGGGGCCTCGCACAGATACGCAGTATTTT. The rearrangement links TRBV5-8 to TRBJ2-3; TRBD1 matches at 8 bases. CDR1 is SGHTS and CDR2 is YDEGEE in the germline V gene. The CDR3 is made up of 15 amino acids. The trim removed 6 bases at V and 1 base at J, leaving 7 bases unmatched.

The rearrangement joins TRBV18 to TRBJ1-1; the D is unclear. The CDR3 extends over 16 amino acids. Germline V gene lookup returns CDR1 KGHSH and CDR2 LQKENI. Trimming stripped 3 bases from V and 0 bases from J, with 14 bases between. The CDR3 DNA is TGTGCCAGCTCACCTTCCGGCAGGAAAATGAACACTGAAGCTTTCTTT. This translates into CASSPSGRKMNTEAFF.

The rearrangement uses TRBV7-8 and TRBJ2-7; maybe TRBD1 (6 bases). The V gene's germline CDR1 is SGHVS and CDR2 FQNEAQ. The CDR3 extends over 16 amino acids. V lost 3 bases and J 0 bases, leaving 15 bases between the germline ends. The CDR3 here is CASSLRGQPISYEQYF. In DNA form, the CDR3 reads TGTGCCAGCAGCTTGCGAGGACAGCCAATCTCCTACGAGCAGTACTTC.

The chain uses TRBV28 and TRBJ2-1; D perhaps matches TRBD2 (6 bases). Germline V gene data show CDR1 as MDHEN and CDR2 as SYDVKM. The CDR3 runs to 13 residues. V was pared by 5 bases and J by 8 bases, with 13 bases between. The CDR3 is CASSRDWGHEQFF. DNA of the CDR3: TGTGCCAGCAGTCGGGACTGGGGCCATGAGCAGTTCTTC.

CDR3 region: CASSNLRDYGYTF. In nucleotides, the CDR3 is TGTGCCAGCAGCAACCTTCGGGACTATGGCTACACCTTC. The V call is TRBV11-2, the J call TRBJ1-2; D ambiguous. Germline-derived CDR1 and CDR2 are SGHAT and FQNNGV. V shed 5 bases and J shed 3 bases, with 10 bases lying between them. CDR3 length: 13 residues.

CDR3 coding DNA: TGTGCCAGCGGGACAGGGCAGGGGTATTCACCCCTCCACTTT. Residues: CASGTGQGYSPLHF. This sequence joins TRBV7-6 and TRBJ1-6; 9 bases line up with TRBD1. V lost 8 bases and J lost 8; bases outside the gene matches: 7. CDR3 length: 14 amino acids. CDR1 and CDR2 (germline): SGHVS, FNYEAQ.

CDR3 nucleotides: TGTGCCAGCAGTGAGCAAGGTCCGACTGAAGCTTTCTTT. Its protein is CASSEQGPTEAFF. J is TRBJ1-1 and V is TRBV6-1; D remains ambiguous. The V end lost 3 bases, the J end lost 5 bases, and 10 bases lay between the germline ends. Germline-derived CDR1 and CDR2 are MNHNS and SASEGT. This CDR3 is 13 amino acids long.

The rearrangement uses TRBV9 and TRBJ1-4, with a tentative D call TRBD1 (6 bases). The germline V gene has CDR1 SGDLS and CDR2 YYNGEE. CDR3 length: 15 residues. Trimming took off 3 bases at V and 7 bases at J, with 16 bases between the two ends. The CDR3 protein is CASSGRDIGSEKLFF. The CDR3 DNA sequence: TGTGCCAGCAGCGGCCGGGACATAGGGAGTGAAAAACTGTTTTTT. The variable domain in full, with the rest retrieved from reference TRBV9 and TRBJ1-4, is DSGVTQTPKHLITATGQRVTLRCSPRSGDLSVYWYQQSLDQGLQFLIQYYNGEERAKGNILERFSAQQFPDLHSELNLSSLELGDSALYFCASSGRDIGSEKLFFGSGTQLSVL.

This chain connects TRBV30 to TRBJ1-2; no definite D call. The ends were cut back, 0 bases at V and 13 bases at J, with 24 bases in the middle. Germline lookup yields CDR1 GTSNPN and CDR2 SVGIG (reference sequence). CDR3 length: 15 amino acids. In DNA form, the CDR3 reads TGTGCCTGGAGTGTCGAAGGGATAAGGAGACGTATGATCACCTTC. This gives the protein CAWSVEGIRRRMITF.

This rearrangement joins TRBV14 to TRBJ2-1; 9 bases line up with TRBD2. Per the germline V gene, CDR1 is SGHDN and CDR2 is FVKESK. This CDR3 comprises 17 residues. After removal of 0 bases from V and 2 bases from J, the junction contained 5 bases not matched to a gene. Written as DNA, the CDR3 is TGTGCCAGCAGCCAAGAACGAGCGGGAGGCCCCTACAATGAGCAGTTCTTC. Translating gives CASSQERAGGPYNEQFF.

The chain employs TRBV25-1 and TRBJ2-6; D remains ambiguous. Trimming removed 10 bases at V and 3 bases at J, with 13 bases between. The CDR3 runs 14 residues. CDR1 and CDR2 from the germline V gene are MGHDK and SYGVNS. This CDR3 is CATGVGRGANVLTF. The CDR3 DNA reads as TGTGCCACAGGAGTCGGCCGTGGGGCCAACGTCCTGACTTTC.

In its sample, this clone was seen once. The chain has TRBV4-1 and TRBJ2-1; D is ambiguous. The CDR3 is 17 amino acids. V was shortened by 1 base and J by 6 bases, with 19 bases between the two germline ends. From germline, CDR1 is MGHRA and CDR2 YSYEKL. CDR3 sequence reads: CASSQVIIRLGLNEQFF. The CDR3 nucleotides are TGCGCCAGCAGCCAAGTAATTATTAGGCTGGGCCTCAATGAGCAGTTCTTC.

The V gene is TRBV4-1, the J gene TRBJ2-3; a possible D gene is TRBD2 (6 bases). With 6 bases removed from V and 2 bases from J, the gap between germline ends came to 12 bases. Germline CDR1 reads MGHRA; CDR2 reads YSYEKL. The CDR3 length is 14 residues. The CDR3 DNA reads TGCGCCAGCAGGGAGGGGCCGTTCACAGATACGCAGTATTTT. It yields the protein CASREGPFTDTQYF.

This chain connects TRBV7-9 to TRBJ2-5; D uncertain. The CDR3 length is 14 residues. Germline CDR1 is SEHNR and CDR2 is FQNEAQ (reference sequence). The V gene lost 0 bases and the J gene lost 1 base, with 6 bases spanning the gap. The CDR3 spells CASSLAGSQETQYF. The CDR3 DNA reads TGTGCCAGCAGCTTAGCGGGATCCCAAGAGACCCAGTACTTC.

This clone came up a few times. The chain links TRBV7-9 to TRBJ2-7; 9 nucleotides align to TRBD2. After removal of 5 bases from V and 7 bases from J, the junction contained 12 bases not matched to a gene. Germline V CDR1 and CDR2: SEHNR, FQNEAQ (reference sequence). This CDR3 spans 15 amino acids. CDR3 DNA: TGTGCCAGCAGCCTGCTCAGTAGCGGGAGCGGTGAGCAGTACTTC. It yields the protein CASSLLSSGSGEQYF.

V usage is TRBV14 and J usage is TRBJ2-4; D call uncertain. CDR1 and CDR2 (germline): SGHDN, FVKESK. The CDR3 runs 23 residues. Trimming removed 0 bases at V and 0 bases at J, with 30 bases between. The CDR3 DNA reads TGTGCCAGCAGCCAAGAAGAGGTCGGTGGGGTCGGGCTCTACTCGCTAGCCAAAAACATTCAGTACTTC. It encodes CASSQEEVGGVGLYSLAKNIQYF.

The chain couples TRBV15 to TRBJ2-5; D unresolved. CDR3 size: 13 residues. V lost 0 bases and J lost 3, with 5 bases in between. In germline, CDR1 is LNHNV, CDR2 YYDKDF (reference sequence). The CDR3 DNA reads as TGTGCCACCAGCAGAGATTTGGAAGAGACCCAGTACTTC. Amino acids: CATSRDLEETQYF.

The chain links TRBV11-2 to TRBJ2-1, with 10 bases identical to TRBD1. From germline, CDR1 is SGHAT and CDR2 FQNNGV. V lost 7 bases to trimming and J lost 4 bases; unmatched junction nucleotides: 4. The CDR3 loop spans 14 amino acids. CDR3 coding DNA: TGTGCCAGCAAATTGGGACAGGGGTACAATGAGCAGTTCTTC. Translating it yields CASKLGQGYNEQFF.

This sequence joins TRBV11-2 and TRBJ1-6, with no clear D. The CDR3 is 14 residues long. The V end lost 2 bases, the J end lost 13 bases, and 15 bases lay between the germline ends. CDR1 is SGHAT and CDR2 is FQNNGV in the germline V gene. The CDR3 sequence: CASSLTLGPSPLHF. CDR3 nucleotide sequence: TGTGCCAGCAGCTTAACCTTAGGTCCCTCGCCCCTCCACTTT.

J is TRBJ1-5 and V is TRBV7-8; TRBD1 agrees at 8 bases. J gave up 6 bases and V 4 bases, and 8 bases lay outside the gene matches. Germline CDR1 reads SGHVS; CDR2 reads FQNEAQ. CDR3 size: 15 residues. As DNA, the CDR3 is TGTGCCAGCAGCTCCGGACAGGGATCCGGTCAGCCCCAGCATTTT. Translating gives CASSSGQGSGQPQHF.